The rows below give T cell receptor beta chains drawn from one sample of a study of T-cell memory formation after mild COVID-19. TCRdb itself ran the 5' RACE reads through MiXCR, one entry per CDR3 protein. The sample yields about 400,000 distinct CDR3 sequences, roughly 17% seen once. The specimen sequenced was PBMCs or a T cell subset sorted from them (not recorded which). The receptors shown here come from a man between 18 and 29 years old who had mild COVID-19 (a few samples of this study predate the infection). Cell type and time point are not known. The CDR3 runs from the conserved cysteine through the conserved F or W. The D gene is left open where the match is weak. Only some rows state a clone size, as once, few, many or a class for expanded clones.

v_call	cdr3_length	clone_size	j_call	d_call	cdr3_nt	cdr3_aa
TRBV7-9	14	-	TRBJ1-2	-	TGTGCCAGCAGCTCGAGCCGATTCGACAGTTTCTACACCTTC	CASSSSRFDSFYTF
TRBV9	15	many	TRBJ2-3	-	TGTGCCAGCAGCACCTTGGGACGCCGGACAGATACGCAGTATTTT	CASSTLGRRTDTQYF
TRBV7-9	15	few	TRBJ1-1	-	TGTGCCAGCAGCTTAGGGACCGGATTGAAGGCTGAAGCTTTCTTT	CASSLGTGLKAEAFF
TRBV6-2/TRBV6-3	16	-	TRBJ2-3	-	TGTGCCAGCAGTTACCCCAGTTCCACTAGCACAGATACGCAGTATTTT	CASSYPSSTSTDTQYF
TRBV7-2	15	-	TRBJ1-4	-	TGTGCCAGCAGCTTAGGGGGTAGACTCGGTGAAAAACTGTTTTTT	CASSLGGRLGEKLFF
TRBV5-1	15	few	TRBJ1-2	TRBD1	TGCGCCAGCAGCTCGGGACAGCGCCTTAGCTATGGCTACACCTTC	CASSSGQRLSYGYTF
TRBV9	14	few	TRBJ1-1	TRBD1	TGTGCCAGCAGCGTAGAACAGGGGGACACTGAAGCTTTCTTT	CASSVEQGDTEAFF
TRBV7-9	15	-	TRBJ2-7	TRBD1	TGTGCCAGCAGCTTAGGGGGGACAGGGGGACGCGAGCAGTACTTC	CASSLGGTGGREQYF
TRBV6-6	14	-	TRBJ1-1	TRBD1	TGTGCCAGCAGTTATGGGACAGAGAACACTGAAGCTTTCTTT	CASSYGTENTEAFF
TRBV2	13	-	TRBJ2-7	TRBD2	TGTGCCAGCACCCACCCAGCGGGGCTAGAGCAGTACTTC	CASTHPAGLEQYF
TRBV7-2	15	-	TRBJ2-7	TRBD1	TGTGCCAGCAGCCTTGATTGGACAGGGAAAAACGAGCAGTACTTC	CASSLDWTGKNEQYF
TRBV9	12	-	TRBJ2-3	-	TGTGCCAGCAGCGTAGAGTTCGGGGTGCAGTATTTT	CASSVEFGVQYF
TRBV10-3	15	-	TRBJ2-7	TRBD2	TGTGCCATCAGCGCTAGCGGGGGGCCACCCTACGAGCAGTACTTC	CAISASGGPPYEQYF
TRBV5-5	15	-	TRBJ2-1	-	TGTGCCAGCAGCTTGCAGGGATCCTCCTACAATGAGCAGTTCTTC	CASSLQGSSYNEQFF
TRBV2	15	-	TRBJ2-3	TRBD2	TGTGCCAGCAGTAAACCTAGCGGGGAGGGAGATACGCAGTATTTT	CASSKPSGEGDTQYF
TRBV6-5	15	-	TRBJ1-4	-	TGTGCCAGCAGTTACTCAACGGGGAATGATGAAAAACTGTTTTTT	CASSYSTGNDEKLFF
TRBV15	17	-	TRBJ1-4	-	TGTGCCACCAGCAGAGATCGTTTGTCGGCGTATAATGAAAAACTGTTTTTT	CATSRDRLSAYNEKLFF
TRBV9	11	-	TRBJ1-4	-	TGTGCCAGCAGCGACGGAGTGGAACTGTTTTTT	CASSDGVELFF